Described below is a single T cell receptor beta chain sequence and its context. Its matching antigen is unknown. This sample was taken from a study of cytomegalovirus exposure and HLA in healthy donors. Study findings and constraints: According to an earlier analysis, most TCR beta V segments yielded productive rearrangements about 87% or about 30% of the time.

Germline CDR1 is MNHNS and CDR2 is SASEGT. With 6 bases removed from V and 11 bases from J, the gap between germline ends came to 23 bases. This CDR3 contains 15 residues. The primer mix had 60 Vbeta and 13 Jbeta primers. TCRdb's copy holds only in-frame clones and misses some; the assay was immunoSEQ multiplex PCR. The data hold about 240,000 clones, with about three quarters observed a single time. The study sampled nominally healthy donors, though unrecorded immune exposures were likely. V gene TRBV6-1 combines with J gene TRBJ2-1, with a tentative D call TRBD2 (6 bases). Sequencing used PBMCs. The sequence was obtained from a boy younger than 18 in good health and CMV-seronegative. The CDR3 loop reads CASSARRTGSPKQFF. DNA of the CDR3: TGTGCCAGCAGCGCCCGAAGGACCGGGAGCCCAAAGCAGTTCTTC.